The 3 T cell receptor beta chains reported below all come from one sample, sequenced in a study of blood T cell repertoires in COVID-19. Profiled with immunoSEQ multiplex PCR; TCRdb holds only in-frame clones, not every one. The table shows 220,000 or so clones, with approximately 90% occurring only once. Material: peripheral blood. Receptors were obtained from a woman aged 50 to 65 with COVID-19, enrolled during active disease.

This chain links TRBV9 with TRBJ1-3; TRBD1 matches 7 bases. Trimming cost V 4 bases and J 2 bases; bases outside gene matches: 6. CDR1 and CDR2 (germline): SGDLS, YYNGEE. The CDR3 spans 15 residues. CDR3 in amino acids: CASSPKTGTGNTIYF. CDR3 nucleotides: TGTGCCAGCAGCCCTAAGACAGGGACTGGAAACACCATATATTTT.

The V gene is TRBV19, the J gene TRBJ2-2; D is undetermined. The germline V and J ends were trimmed by 7 bases and 0 bases, with 3 bases remaining between them. In germline, CDR1 is LNHDA, CDR2 SQIVND (reference sequence). The CDR3 loop spans 12 amino acids. The CDR3 sequence is CASISNTGELFF. The CDR3, as DNA: TGTGCCAGTATATCGAACACCGGGGAGCTGTTTTTT.

The V gene is TRBV2, the J gene TRBJ1-5; D might be TRBD1 (5 bases). This CDR3 is built from 15 residues. Trimming removed 7 bases from V and 4 bases from J, with 17 bases in between. Germline lookup yields CDR1 SNHLY and CDR2 FYNNEI. The chain's CDR3 is CASNNYRTANQPQHF. In DNA form, the CDR3 reads TGTGCCAGCAATAATTACAGGACGGCAAATCAGCCCCAGCATTTT.